This is a list of T cell receptor beta chains from one sample in a study of blood T cells in healthy people across ages. TCRdb re-derived calls from the 5' RACE reads in MiXCR, one entry per CDR3 protein. The table has 350,000 to 450,000 distinct CDR3 sequences, approximately 47% seen once. Material for sequencing was blood. The source is a man aged 55-75 years in good health. CDR3s include the opening cysteine and the closing phenylalanine or tryptophan. Fields, in order: J gene, V gene, clone size, D gene, CDR3 protein, CDR3 DNA. A D gene is named only where the DNA matches it firmly. Clone size, where shown, is once, few, many, or a class for clones that have expanded.

TRBJ1-2	TRBV4-1	.	.	CASSTGLAANYGYTF	TGCGCCAGCAGCACCGGCCTCGCAGCTAACTATGGCTACACCTTC
TRBJ2-6	TRBV14	few	.	CASSPPLGRGANVLTF	TGTGCCAGCAGCCCCCCATTGGGGCGCGGGGCCAACGTCCTGACTTTC
TRBJ2-7	TRBV6-2/TRBV6-3	.	.	CASADRLYYEQYF	TGTGCCAGCGCCGACAGGCTTTACTACGAGCAGTACTTC
TRBJ2-3	TRBV18	many	.	CASSSGGADTQYF	TGTGCCAGCTCATCCGGGGGCGCAGATACGCAGTATTTT
TRBJ2-3	TRBV7-6	.	TRBD2	CASSLAAGLAGSDTQYF	TGTGCCAGCAGCTTAGCCGCGGGACTAGCGGGTTCAGATACGCAGTATTTT
TRBJ2-3	TRBV5-8	many	.	CASSLGLHTDTQYF	TGTGCCAGCAGCTTGGGACTCCACACAGATACGCAGTATTTT
TRBJ2-7	TRBV28	.	TRBD1	CASQLKGGYYNEQYF	TGTGCCAGCCAATTAAAAGGGGGCTATTACAATGAGCAGTACTTC
TRBJ1-1	TRBV7-2	.	.	CASSRANAEAFF	TGTGCCAGCAGCCGGGCAAATGCTGAAGCTTTCTTT
TRBJ2-1	TRBV5-1	.	.	CAGTTGTPVNVQFF	TGCGCCGGCACCACCGGGACTCCTGTCAATGTGCAGTTCTTC
TRBJ2-1	TRBV7-6	.	TRBD2	CASSLGPGRSYNEQFF	TGTGCCAGCAGCTTAGGACCCGGGAGGTCCTACAATGAGCAGTTCTTC
TRBJ2-3	TRBV20-1	once	TRBD1	CSAPGTGGSDTQYF	TGCAGTGCCCCCGGGACAGGGGGGTCAGATACGCAGTATTTT
TRBJ2-1	TRBV27	.	.	CASSPLAVGAAYNEQFF	TGTGCCAGCAGTCCCCTAGCGGTGGGGGCCGCCTACAATGAGCAGTTCTTC
TRBJ1-2	TRBV4-1	.	.	CASSQDVGGLYGYTF	TGCGCCAGCAGCCAAGATGTTGGGGGCCTCTATGGCTACACCTTC
TRBJ1-2	TRBV6-5	.	.	CACRQTNYGYTF	TGTGCCTGCAGACAGACTAACTATGGCTACACCTTC
TRBJ2-1	TRBV5-1	many	.	CASSSLSYNEQFF	TGCGCCAGCAGCTCTCTGTCCTACAATGAGCAGTTCTTC
TRBJ1-2	TRBV6-5	many	.	CASSYSTRGGENYGYTF	TGTGCCAGCAGTTACTCGACCCGGGGAGGGGAAAACTATGGCTACACCTTC
TRBJ2-3	TRBV11-2	.	TRBD2	CASSWSGGASGDTQYF	TGTGCCAGCAGCTGGAGCGGGGGGGCCTCGGGGGATACGCAGTATTTT
TRBJ2-4	TRBV7-9	.	TRBD1	CASIMGQGSHEQYF	TGTGCCAGCATCATGGGACAGGGCAGCCATGAGCAGTACTTC
TRBJ2-5	TRBV6-2/TRBV6-3	few	TRBD2	CASSLSAGEQYF	TGTGCCAGCAGTCTCTCGGCGGGGGAGCAGTACTTC
TRBJ2-7	TRBV7-2	.	.	CASSRGDARGAGHEQYF	TGTGCCAGCAGCCGCGGGGACGCTCGTGGTGCGGGGCACGAGCAGTACTTC
TRBJ2-5	TRBV20-1	.	TRBD2	CSAPPLAGGKETQYF	TGCAGTGCTCCTCCTCTAGCGGGGGGGAAAGAGACCCAGTACTTC
TRBJ2-3	TRBV6-4	.	TRBD2	CASSDSGGGEDTQYF	TGTGCCAGCAGTGACTCGGGCGGGGGAGAAGATACGCAGTATTTT
TRBJ2-7	TRBV7-2	.	TRBD1	CASSEATGGLYEQYF	TGTGCCAGCAGCGAGGCGACAGGGGGTCTTTACGAGCAGTACTTC
TRBJ1-2	TRBV5-1	.	.	CASSPDINYGYTF	TGCGCCAGCAGCCCGGACATCAACTATGGCTACACCTTC
TRBJ2-1	TRBV3-1	few	.	CASSRSRVGYNEQFF	TGTGCCAGCAGCCGCTCGCGGGTGGGGTACAATGAGCAGTTCTTC
TRBJ2-3	TRBV7-2	.	.	CASSRRQEATQYF	TGTGCCAGCAGCCGGCGACAGGAGGCTACGCAGTATTTT
TRBJ2-7	TRBV7-3	.	.	CASSFRRVRGIYEQYF	TGCGCCAGCAGCTTCCGACGCGTGAGGGGGATCTACGAGCAGTACTTC
TRBJ2-3	TRBV20-1	.	.	CSALAGGFTTQYF	TGCAGTGCTCTGGCAGGGGGGTTTACTACGCAGTATTTT
TRBJ1-4	TRBV4-2	few	.	CASSQDRGEKLFF	TGTGCCAGCAGCCAAGACAGGGGTGAAAAACTGTTTTTT
TRBJ2-3	TRBV20-1	.	.	CSARESQRPQYF	TGCAGTGCTAGGGAGTCGCAGCGCCCGCAGTATTTT
TRBJ2-5	TRBV24-1	.	TRBD2	CATSSAGTSGRAGEQYF	TGTGCCACCAGTAGTGCCGGGACTAGCGGGAGGGCCGGTGAGCAGTACTTC
TRBJ2-1	TRBV10-3	.	.	CAISNYNEQFF	TGTGCCATCAGTAATTACAATGAGCAGTTCTTC
TRBJ2-1	TRBV14	.	.	CASSQDSSAILQFF	TGTGCCAGCAGCCAAGATTCTAGCGCGATTCTTCAGTTCTTC
TRBJ2-1	TRBV7-9	.	TRBD2	CASSLLTGLDNEQFF	TGTGCCAGCAGCTTACTAACAGGACTAGACAATGAGCAGTTCTTC
TRBJ2-5	TRBV5-1	.	.	CASSLQGRVQETQYF	TGCGCCAGCAGCTTACAGGGCAGGGTACAAGAGACCCAGTACTTC
TRBJ2-3	TRBV6-1	once	TRBD2	CASSGTSGSGYTDTQYF	TGTGCCAGCAGTGGAACTAGCGGGAGCGGTTACACAGATACGCAGTATTTT
TRBJ2-7	TRBV6-1	.	.	CATGTGNYEQYF	TGTGCCACCGGGACGGGGAACTACGAGCAGTACTTC
TRBJ2-3	TRBV7-8	few	.	CASSLGVTRTDTQYF	TGTGCCAGCAGCTTAGGGGTGACCCGCACAGATACGCAGTATTTT
TRBJ2-7	TRBV3-1	few	.	CASSQLNYEQYF	TGTGCCAGCAGCCAATTGAACTACGAGCAGTACTTC
TRBJ1-1	TRBV12-3/TRBV12-4	.	.	CASSRIGTMNTEAFF	TGTGCCAGCAGCAGGATCGGGACGATGAACACTGAAGCTTTCTTT
TRBJ2-1	TRBV18	.	.	CASSPIATGSSYNEQFF	TGTGCCAGCTCACCAATCGCCACAGGTAGCTCCTACAATGAGCAGTTCTTC
TRBJ2-1	TRBV29-1	.	.	CSVERQAEQFF	TGCAGCGTTGAGCGGCAGGCTGAGCAGTTCTTC
TRBJ1-1	TRBV14	once	.	CASSPRPGTNPMNTEAFF	TGTGCCAGCAGCCCGCGACCTGGGACCAACCCAATGAACACTGAAGCTTTCTTT
TRBJ2-1	TRBV4-3	few	.	CASSQDIGRSSYNEQFF	TGCGCCAGCAGCCAAGATATCGGGAGAAGCTCCTACAATGAGCAGTTCTTC
TRBJ2-1	TRBV9	.	TRBD2	CASSVGASGRALGNEQFF	TGTGCCAGCAGCGTAGGCGCTAGCGGGAGGGCATTGGGCAATGAGCAGTTCTTC
TRBJ2-7	TRBV12-3/TRBV12-4	.	TRBD1	CASSFSRQGNYEQYF	TGTGCCAGCAGTTTCTCACGACAGGGGAACTACGAGCAGTACTTC
TRBJ2-1	TRBV2	.	.	CASSVGLNNEQFF	TGTGCCAGCAGCGTGGGGCTAAACAATGAGCAGTTCTTC
TRBJ1-2	TRBV20-1	.	.	CSARPRTGGGEGYTF	TGCAGTGCTAGACCGAGAACTGGGGGCGGAGAGGGCTACACCTTC
TRBJ2-5	TRBV6-5	.	TRBD2	CASSPLAGVGQETQYF	TGTGCCAGCAGTCCCTTAGCGGGAGTTGGGCAAGAGACCCAGTACTTC